The present T cell receptor beta chain was sequenced within a study of regulatory T cells in long-lasting Graves disease. CDR1 is SEHNR and CDR2 is FQNEAQ in the germline V gene (reference sequence). This CDR3 comprises 15 residues. Between the trimmed V and J ends, which lost 2 bases and 5 bases, there was a span of 15 bases. Sequencing libraries for TCR beta were prepared with iRepertoire HTBI primers and Arm-PCR of CDR3 regions. Using its own MiXCR run on the multiplex PCR reads, TCRdb lists one record per CDR3 protein. Here the sample spans 450,000 or so distinct CDR3 sequences, around a fifth being singletons. Time point meaning: persistent/refractory GD, antithyroid drugs over 5 years with positive TRAb. The authors made the TCR library using RNA they extracted from PBMCs. The patients included were those that came from an endocrinology department in Xi'an, China.

The origin of this receptor is a female donor with Graves disease. The chain employs TRBV7-9 and TRBJ1-1; weak D call: TRBD1 (5 bases). The sample here was peripheral blood mononuclear cells (PBMCs), taken when the disease was refractory, from a patient treated with antithyroid drugs. In DNA, the CDR3 is TGTGCCAGCAGCTTAAGGGGTAATGGGGAGACTGAAGCTTTCTTT. Translation gives CASSLRGNGETEAFF.